This T cell receptor beta chain was identified during a study of neurological immune-mediated disorders. Study conclusions and caveats: Private repertoires in all groups were suggested by the absence of shared CDR3 amino acid sequences among expanded clones across subjects.

TCRdb itself ran the 5' RACE reads through MiXCR, one entry per CDR3 protein. The sample has tens of thousands of distinct CDR3 sequences, roughly 15% seen once; the top ten hold 6.5% to 8%. Worth noting for this clonotype: What it recognizes is unknown. A much larger clone sits a single nucleotide away, making a read error possible.

V lost 3 bases to trimming and J lost 2 bases; unmatched junction nucleotides: 9. The length of the CDR3 is 15 residues. From germline, CDR1 is DFQATT and CDR2 SNEGSKA (reference sequence). This receptor was identified in a woman in her forties or fifties in good health. Sequenced input: PBMCs. The rearrangement joins TRBV20-1 to TRBJ2-7; 8 positions agree with TRBD2. Here the CDR3 DNA reads TGCAGTGCTAGGGAGACTAGCGAGAGCCCCTACGAGCAGTACTTC. This encodes CSARETSESPYEQYF.